The 7 T cell receptor beta chains listed next were all sequenced from one sample in a study of chemoradiotherapy in HPV16-positive cancers. Sequencing was performed with immunoSEQ multiplex PCR; in TCRdb, only in-frame clones are kept and a portion is missing. The sample yields about 7,000 clones, almost 80% seen once. Collection took place from a patient who underwent chemoradiotherapy. All receptors derive from a human donor with HPV-associated anogenital cancer.

This clone was counted a few times. The chain couples TRBV19 to TRBJ1-4; tentatively, D is TRBD1 (6 bases). Trimming shortened V by 6 bases and J by 5 bases, and 10 bases separated the two germline ends. The CDR3 is 13 residues long. Germline V gene data show CDR1 as LNHDA and CDR2 as SQIVND (reference sequence). CDR3 amino acids: CASRTTGNEKLFF. The CDR3 bases are TGTGCCAGTAGAACTACAGGGAATGAAAAACTGTTTTTT.

This clone was seen a handful of times. DNA of the CDR3: TGTGCCAGCTCTACAGTAGCGGGCTATGGCTACACCTTC. Protein: CASSTVAGYGYTF. The chain joins TRBV27 to TRBJ1-2; no clear D gene. Trimming pared 8 bases from V and 4 bases from J, leaving 14 bases between. Germline V CDR1 and CDR2: MNHEY, SMNVEV (reference sequence). The CDR3 runs 13 residues.

DNA of the CDR3: TGTGCCAGCAGTACTCGACAGGGATCTAACTATGGCTACACCTTC. Amino acid sequence: CASSTRQGSNYGYTF. The V and J genes are TRBV6-6 and TRBJ1-2; 7 nucleotides match TRBD1. Germline values: CDR1 MNHNY, CDR2 SVGAGI (reference sequence). This CDR3 has 15 residues. V shed 5 bases, J shed 0 bases, and the junction held 6 bases outside the gene matches.

The CDR3 spells CASPKAVGSPLHF. The CDR3 nucleotides are TGCGCCAGCCCAAAAGCAGTGGGTTCACCCCTCCACTTT. The chain joins TRBV4-1 to TRBJ1-6; no firm D call. Between the trimmed V and J ends, which lost 8 bases and 9 bases, there was a span of 14 bases. From germline, CDR1 is MGHRA and CDR2 YSYEKL. This CDR3 region has 13 residues.

A remark on this clone: This specimen includes other DNA sequences encoding the same CDR3. This chain links TRBV28 with TRBJ1-2, with TRBD1 matching 7 bases. After removal of 2 bases from V and 8 bases from J, the junction contained 14 bases not matched to a gene. Per the germline V gene, CDR1 is MDHEN and CDR2 is SYDVKM. The CDR3 totals 16 residues. For the CDR3, the DNA is TGTGCCAGCAGTTTAAAAGGGACAGACGCTTCTAGAGGCTACACCTTC. This translates into CASSLKGTDASRGYTF.

The V call is TRBV18, the J call TRBJ2-6, with TRBD1 identical over 9 bases. The CDR3 has 19 residues. J gave up 0 bases and V 3 bases, and 9 bases lay outside the gene matches. Germline V gene lookup returns CDR1 KGHSH and CDR2 LQKENI. CDR3 DNA: TGTGCCAGCTCACCTCGGGACAGGGCAAGATTCTCTGGGGCCAACGTCCTGACTTTC. Protein product: CASSPRDRARFSGANVLTF.

The sample holds a few counts of this clone. The chain combines TRBV6-4 with TRBJ2-2; 7 bases agree with TRBD1. The CDR3 totals 16 residues. The trim removed 6 bases at V and 0 bases at J, leaving 7 bases unmatched. Per the germline V gene, CDR1 is MRHNA and CDR2 is SNTAGT. Here the CDR3 reads CASSMGQGANTGELFF. Here the CDR3 DNA reads TGTGCCAGCAGCATGGGGCAGGGGGCGAACACCGGGGAGCTGTTTTTT.